Each of the 30 T cell receptor beta chains below was sequenced from the same sample in a study of cytotoxic CD8 clonotypes in ibrutinib-treated CLL. Assay: immunoSEQ multiplex PCR; the TCRdb copy retains only in-frame clones and omits some. The sample includes 15,000 or so clones, about 81% of them seen just once. Sequencing was performed on PBMCs, taken before ibrutinib treatment. The receptors originated from a human donor with chronic lymphocytic leukemia.

The V call is TRBV7-2, the J call TRBJ2-1, with TRBD2 identical over 7 bases. V lost 1 base and J lost 4; bases outside the gene matches: 10. The CDR3 length is 17 residues. Germline CDR1 and CDR2: SGHTA and FQGNSA. The CDR3 spells CASSLDPAGWGYNEQFF. CDR3 nucleotides: TGTGCCAGCAGCTTAGATCCAGCGGGGTGGGGATACAATGAGCAGTTCTTC.

The chain carries TRBV13 and TRBJ2-7; 8 nucleotides agree with TRBD2. The junction had 19 bases not matched to a gene; V was cut back by 3 bases and J by 3 bases. The germline V gene encodes CDR1 PRHDT and CDR2 FYEKMQ (reference sequence). There are 19 residues in the CDR3. Here the CDR3 DNA reads TGTGCCAGCAGCTTGAGACTGATGACCGGGACTAGAATTCGCTACGAGCAGTACTTC. Protein product: CASSLRLMTGTRIRYEQYF.

This clone is large in the sample. The same CDR3 also results from other DNA sequences found in this sample. This sequence joins TRBV15 and TRBJ2-5; D tentatively reads TRBD1 or TRBD2 (6 bases each). V lost 1 base to trimming and J lost 5 bases, with 8 bases between them. This CDR3 comprises 13 residues. Germline V gene lookup returns CDR1 LNHNV and CDR2 YYDKDF (reference sequence). In nucleotides, the CDR3 is TGTGCCACCAGCAGAGTGGGGGGCGAGACCCAGTACTTC. Its protein product is CATSRVGGETQYF.

The J gene is TRBJ1-1, the V gene TRBV7-8; 10 bases are a match to TRBD1. After removal of 4 bases from V and 6 bases from J, the junction contained 11 bases not matched to a gene. Germline loops: CDR1 SGHVS, CDR2 FQNEAQ. The CDR3 consists of 16 residues. CDR3 region: CASSSTPGQGSAEAFF. The CDR3 DNA follows: TGTGCCAGCAGCTCAACTCCGGGACAGGGGTCTGCTGAAGCTTTCTTT. The full variable domain, its missing parts supplied by reference TRBV7-8 and TRBJ1-1, is GAGVSQSPRYKVAKRGQDVALRCDPISGHVSLFWYQQALGQGPEFLTYFQNEAQLDKSGLPSDRFFAERPEGSVSTLKIQRTQQEDSAVYLCASSSTPGQGSAEAFFGQGTRLTVV.

This chain uses TRBV29-1 with TRBJ2-5; no reliable D call. Germline CDR1 is SQVTM and CDR2 is ANQGSEA. The CDR3 runs 13 residues. The V end lost 5 bases, the J end lost 1 base, and 11 bases lay between the germline ends. CDR3 loop: CSVFAASQETQYF. The CDR3 DNA sequence: TGCAGCGTTTTTGCGGCCTCCCAAGAGACCCAGTACTTC. Full variable domain (missing parts from reference TRBV29-1 and TRBJ2-5): SAVISQKPSRDICQRGTSLTIQCQVDSQVTMMFWYRQQPGQSLTLIATANQGSEATYESGFVIDKFPISRPNLTFSTLTVSNMSPEDSSIYLCSVFAASQETQYFGPGTRLLVL.

The chain joins TRBV28 to TRBJ2-2; D remains ambiguous. The germline V and J ends were trimmed by 4 bases and 5 bases, with 5 bases remaining between them. Germline CDR1 is MDHEN and CDR2 is SYDVKM. The CDR3 runs to 12 residues. CDR3 sequence (DNA): TGTGCCAGCAGTTCCTGGACCGGGGAGCTGTTTTTT. Its protein product is CASSSWTGELFF.

The chain combines TRBV7-3 with TRBJ2-5; D uncertain. This CDR3 spans 13 amino acids. The V end was cut by 4 bases, the J end by 2 bases, with 8 bases between. Germline lookup yields CDR1 SGHTA and CDR2 FQGTGA. CDR3 sequence: CASSWGLQETQYF. As DNA, the CDR3 is TGTGCCAGCAGCTGGGGATTACAAGAGACCCAGTACTTC. Drawing the rest from reference TRBV7-3 and TRBJ2-5, the complete variable domain is GAGVSQTPSNKVTEKGKYVELRCDPISGHTALYWYRQSLGQGPEFLIYFQGTGAADDSGLPNDRFFAVRPEGSVSTLKIQRTERGDSAVYLCASSWGLQETQYFGPGTRLLVL.

The chain carries TRBV6-6 and TRBJ1-5, with 10 bases aligning to TRBD1. The CDR3 spans 15 residues. Germline CDR1 is MNHNY and CDR2 is SVGAGI (reference sequence). J lost 7 bases, V lost 0 bases, and 3 bases had no gene match. CDR3 sequence (DNA): TGTGCCAGCAGTTACTCCGGGACAGGGGAACAGCCCCAGCATTTT. It translates to CASSYSGTGEQPQHF.

The CDR3 region is CASRLYVPPGTSGTLAKNIQYF. In DNA, the CDR3 is TGTGCAAGTCGCTTATACGTCCCCCCCGGGACTAGCGGGACGTTAGCCAAAAACATTCAGTACTTC. This chain links TRBV12-2 with TRBJ2-4; TRBD2 is the table's D call, not checked against the DNA. TRBV12-2 is a known pseudogene. The CDR3 runs to 22 residues.

J is TRBJ2-7 and V is TRBV28; perhaps TRBD2 as D (6 bases). The CDR3 has 14 amino acids. V lost 7 bases and J lost 5, with 18 bases in between. Germline CDR1 is MDHEN and CDR2 is SYDVKM. CDR3 residues: CASTEGDSKNEQYF. CDR3 bases: TGTGCCAGCACCGAAGGGGACTCGAAGAACGAGCAGTACTTC.

The CDR3 region has the DNA TGTGCCAGTAATGGACGGACTAGTATGTCCGATGAGCAGTTCTTC. It translates to CASNGRTSMSDEQFF. The chain couples TRBV19 to TRBJ2-1, with 7 positions matching TRBD2. CDR3 length: 15 residues. The J segment lost 8 bases and the V segment lost 7 bases, leaving 14 bases of the junction unmatched. Looked up from germline, CDR1 is LNHDA and CDR2 is SQIVND (reference sequence).

For the CDR3, the DNA is TGTGCCAGCTTCAGGACTTACTACGCAACTAATGAAAAACTGTTTTTT. Amino acid sequence: CASFRTYYATNEKLFF. V is TRBV2 and J is TRBJ1-4; D gene uncertain. V was pared by 8 bases and J by 0 bases, with 16 bases between. This CDR3 spans 16 amino acids. Germline assignment: CDR1 SNHLY and CDR2 FYNNEI.

This chain connects TRBV7-8 to TRBJ1-1; D is unclear. V shed 5 bases and J shed 0 bases, with 13 bases lying between them. Germline values: CDR1 SGHVS, CDR2 FQNEAQ. This CDR3 region has 15 residues. CDR3 protein: CASSAWTGLNTEAFF. CDR3 DNA sequence: TGTGCCAGCAGCGCTTGGACTGGACTGAACACTGAAGCTTTCTTT. Together with reference TRBV7-8 and TRBJ1-1, the CDR3 gives the full variable domain: GAGVSQSPRYKVAKRGQDVALRCDPISGHVSLFWYQQALGQGPEFLTYFQNEAQLDKSGLPSDRFFAERPEGSVSTLKIQRTQQEDSAVYLCASSAWTGLNTEAFFGQGTRLTVV.

This chain uses TRBV7-9 with TRBJ2-2, with unresolved D. The CDR3 is 11 residues long. The V gene lost 5 bases and the J gene lost 5 bases, with 3 bases spanning the gap. The germline gives CDR1 SEHNR, CDR2 FQNEAQ (reference sequence). CDR3 nucleotides: TGTGCCAGCAGCCGAACCGGGGAGCTGTTTTTT. Translated, it gives CASSRTGELFF. The variable domain in full, with the rest retrieved from reference TRBV7-9 and TRBJ2-2, is DTGVSQNPRHKITKRGQNVTFRCDPISEHNRLYWYRQTLGQGPEFLTYFQNEAQLEKSRLLSDRFSAERPKGSFSTLEIQRTEQGDSAMYLCASSRTGELFFGEGSRLTVL.

This rearrangement joins TRBV5-4 to TRBJ2-7, with D unresolved. V lost 0 bases, J lost 6 bases, and 10 bases lay in between. The CDR3 extends over 13 amino acids. Germline CDR1 and CDR2: SGHNT and YYREEE (reference sequence). CDR3 region: CASSLDSWGEQYF. The CDR3 bases are TGTGCCAGCAGCTTGGACTCCTGGGGCGAGCAGTACTTC.

The chain recombines TRBV14 with TRBJ2-3, with D perhaps matching TRBD1 or TRBD2 (6 bases each). The germline V gene encodes CDR1 SGHDN and CDR2 FVKESK. The CDR3 runs 17 residues. V lost 4 bases, J lost 5 bases, and 22 bases lay in between. As DNA, the CDR3 is TGTGCCAGCAGCCGGCGAAGAGTGGGGGGCTCGGTAGATACGCAGTATTTT. It is translated as CASSRRRVGGSVDTQYF.

V gene TRBV5-5 combines with J gene TRBJ2-7; D gene uncertain. The CDR3 consists of 14 residues. Trimming shortened V by 0 bases and J by 0 bases, and 7 bases separated the two germline ends. CDR1 SGHKS and CDR2 YYEKEE come from the germline V gene (reference sequence). The CDR3 nucleotides are TGTGCCAGCAGCTTGGGGGCAGACTCCTACGAGCAGTACTTC. Amino acids: CASSLGADSYEQYF.

This clone turned up a few times. This chain uses TRBV19 with TRBJ2-3; tentatively, D is TRBD2 (5 bases). This CDR3 has 15 residues. Germline CDR1 reads LNHDA; CDR2 reads SQIVND (reference sequence). V gave up 6 bases and J gave up 4 bases, with 17 bases separating them. The DNA for the CDR3 is TGTGCCAGTAGCCCGGGAACTAGGGCCGCAGATACGCAGTATTTT. Encoded protein: CASSPGTRAADTQYF.

This chain joins TRBV29-1 and TRBJ2-3, with 13 nucleotides matching TRBD2. This CDR3 contains 15 residues. V lost 6 bases, J lost 0 bases, and 3 bases stayed unmatched. Per germline, CDR1 SQVTM and CDR2 ANQGSEA. CDR3 DNA sequence: TGCAGCGTCCAGGGACTAGCGGGAAGCACAGATACGCAGTATTTT. It is translated as CSVQGLAGSTDTQYF.

The V call is TRBV27, the J call TRBJ2-7, with unresolved D. CDR1 MNHEY and CDR2 SMNVEV come from the germline V gene (reference sequence). V gave up 0 bases and J gave up 2 bases, with 8 bases separating them. This CDR3 spans 14 amino acids. The CDR3 nucleotides read TGTGCCAGCAGTTTATCGGAGAAGACCTACGAGCAGTACTTC. Its protein product is CASSLSEKTYEQYF.

The chain recombines TRBV5-8 with TRBJ1-4, with 9 bases identical to TRBD1. This CDR3 is built from 13 residues. CDR1 is SGHTS, CDR2 YDEGEE, per germline. With V trimmed by 7 bases and J by 8 bases, 6 bases remained unmatched. CDR3 protein: CASGTGNEEKLFF. The CDR3 bases are TGTGCCAGCGGGACAGGGAATGAGGAAAAACTGTTTTTT.

Only a few counts were recorded for this clone. The chain employs TRBV18 and TRBJ2-2; TRBD1 matches at 8 bases. Per germline, CDR1 KGHSH and CDR2 LQKENI. This CDR3 is built from 16 residues. V shed 6 bases and J 0 bases; nucleotides not matched to a gene: 6. The CDR3 spells CASSPQGAPNTGELFF. The CDR3 region has the DNA TGTGCCAGCTCTCCTCAGGGGGCCCCGAACACCGGGGAGCTGTTTTTT.

This clone turned up a few times. This chain uses TRBV4-1 with TRBJ2-1, with TRBD1 as a possible D gene (7 bases). The germline CDR1 and CDR2 sequences are MGHRA and YSYEKL. The CDR3 consists of 19 residues. Trimming took off 0 bases at V and 0 bases at J, with 18 bases between the two ends. CDR3 sequence (DNA): TGCGCCAGCAGCCAAGATCTTTCAGGGGGGCTAATCTCCTACAATGAGCAGTTCTTC. Its protein product is CASSQDLSGGLISYNEQFF.

V is TRBV30 and J is TRBJ1-4; D uncertain. From germline, CDR1 is GTSNPN and CDR2 SVGIG (reference sequence). This CDR3 is built from 14 residues. The V gene lost 0 bases and the J gene lost 4 bases, with 9 bases spanning the gap. The CDR3 loop reads CAWSVRELNEKLFF. The DNA for the CDR3 is TGTGCCTGGAGTGTTAGGGAACTTAATGAAAAACTGTTTTTT.

The rearrangement uses TRBV27 and TRBJ2-7, with TRBD2 matching 7 bases. Per germline, CDR1 MNHEY and CDR2 SMNVEV (reference sequence). The CDR3 loop spans 12 amino acids. Germline trimming cut 6 bases from V and 5 bases from J; bases unmatched to any gene: 4. The chain's CDR3 is CASSWGGDEQYF. The CDR3 DNA reads TGTGCCAGCAGCTGGGGGGGAGACGAGCAGTACTTC.

The rearrangement links TRBV7-3 to TRBJ2-1; D possibly corresponds to TRBD2 (5 bases). Germline lookup yields CDR1 SGHTA and CDR2 FQGTGA. The CDR3 is 15 residues long. V lost 3 bases, J lost 8 bases, and 17 bases lay in between. The CDR3 DNA follows: TGTGCCAGCAGCTTGGGCAGTCCCGCAGCGGATGAGCAGTTCTTC. Amino acids: CASSLGSPAADEQFF. The whole variable domain, filled in from reference TRBV7-3 and TRBJ2-1, reads GAGVSQTPSNKVTEKGKYVELRCDPISGHTALYWYRQSLGQGPEFLIYFQGTGAADDSGLPNDRFFAVRPEGSVSTLKIQRTERGDSAVYLCASSLGSPAADEQFFGPGTRLTVL.

The chain is built from TRBV9 and TRBJ1-4; 7 nucleotides match TRBD1. V gave up 3 bases and J gave up 8 bases; unmatched junction bases: 7. The CDR3 has 14 residues. The V gene's germline CDR1 is SGDLS and CDR2 YYNGEE. CDR3 DNA: TGTGCCAGCAGCGAGACGGGACAGCGGGAAAAACTGTTTTTT. Its protein product is CASSETGQREKLFF.

This clone showed up just once. The J gene is TRBJ2-1, the V gene TRBV27, with 7 bases fitting TRBD2. Trimming took 6 bases from V and 7 from J; bases not matched to a gene: 6. This CDR3 comprises 13 residues. Germline V lookup: CDR1 MNHEY, CDR2 SMNVEV (reference sequence). CDR3 protein: CASRPGRTNEQFF. The CDR3 bases are TGTGCCAGCAGGCCCGGGAGGACTAATGAGCAGTTCTTC.

Here the CDR3 DNA reads TGTGCCAGCAGTACGCAGGGGGCAGGCTATGGCTACACCTTC. This translates into CASSTQGAGYGYTF. This chain uses TRBV6-6 with TRBJ1-2; 8 bases agree with TRBD1. Germline lookup yields CDR1 MNHNY and CDR2 SVGAGI (reference sequence). Germline trimming cut 5 bases from V and 4 bases from J; bases unmatched to any gene: 6. The CDR3 runs 14 residues.

The V call is TRBV7-9, the J call TRBJ2-7; TRBD1 might be the D (6 bases). Germline CDR1 SEHNR, CDR2 FQNEAQ (reference sequence). The CDR3 loop spans 14 amino acids. Trimming took off 4 bases at V and 5 bases at J, with 15 bases between the two ends. For the CDR3, the DNA is TGTGCCAGCAGCTCCCGACAGGCTGGTAACGAGCAGTACTTC. It encodes CASSSRQAGNEQYF.